This T cell receptor beta chain emerged from a study of T cells in localized non-small cell lung cancer. Study-level points and caveats: There was higher T cell clonality in uninvolved adjacent lung than in tumor, and it was highest there. Longer overall survival was seen with higher T cell density measured in blood. The study detected a median roughly 61 of the top 100 tumor clones in adjacent lung.

Points on this clone: What it binds is unknown.

The CDR3 is 15 amino acids. Germline CDR1 LGHNA, CDR2 YNFKEQ. Losses at the gene ends were 8 bases for V and 1 base for J; bases not matched to a gene: 8. The repertoire was sequenced with immunoSEQ multiplex PCR; TCRdb's copy has only in-frame clones and lacks some. The table has tens of thousands of clones, over 75% seen once. The clonotype comes from a female donor at least 60 years old with stage I lung adenocarcinoma. The sample in question was peripheral blood, obtained before any cancer treatment. The chain is built from TRBV4-2 and TRBJ2-5, with 9 bases that match TRBD2. The CDR3 nucleotides are TGTGCCAGCGCTTCTAGCGGGGAATTCCAAGAGACCCAGTACTTC. Translating it yields CASASSGEFQETQYF.